This TCR beta chain was sequenced for a study of blood T cell repertoires in COVID-19. Sequenced by immunoSEQ multiplex PCR; TCRdb stores in-frame clones only, minus some. The sample has under 450,000 clones, 91% seen once. CDR1 is SGHNT, CDR2 YYREEE, per germline (reference sequence). The CDR3 spans 14 residues. The junction had 0 bases not matched to a gene; V was cut back by 0 bases and J by 1 base. This TCR derives from a woman between 40 and 55 years old who had been exposed to COVID-19. The sample comprised PBMCs or T cells enriched from blood (not recorded which). The gene calls are TRBV5-4 and TRBJ2-5; the match to TRBD1 covers 7 bases. CDR3 amino acids: CASSLGQGQETQYF. In nucleotides, the CDR3 is TGTGCCAGCAGCTTGGGACAGGGCCAAGAGACCCAGTACTTC.